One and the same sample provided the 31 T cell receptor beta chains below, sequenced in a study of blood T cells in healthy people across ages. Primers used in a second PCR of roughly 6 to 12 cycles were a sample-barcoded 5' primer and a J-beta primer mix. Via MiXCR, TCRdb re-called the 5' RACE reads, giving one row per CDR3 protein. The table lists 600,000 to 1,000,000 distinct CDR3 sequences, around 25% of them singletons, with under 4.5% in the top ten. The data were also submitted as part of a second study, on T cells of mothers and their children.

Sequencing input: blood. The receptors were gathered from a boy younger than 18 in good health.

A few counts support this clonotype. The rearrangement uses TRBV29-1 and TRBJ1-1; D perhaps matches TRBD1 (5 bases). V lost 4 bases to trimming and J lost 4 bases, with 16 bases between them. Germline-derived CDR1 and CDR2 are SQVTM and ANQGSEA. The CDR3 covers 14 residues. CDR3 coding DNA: TGCAGCGTTGTTTTGGCAGGGTCGCGCACTGAAGCTTTCTTT. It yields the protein CSVVLAGSRTEAFF.

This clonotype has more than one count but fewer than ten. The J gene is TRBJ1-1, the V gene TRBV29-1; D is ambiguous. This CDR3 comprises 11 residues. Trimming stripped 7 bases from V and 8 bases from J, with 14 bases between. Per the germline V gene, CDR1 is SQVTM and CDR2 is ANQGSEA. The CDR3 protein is CSARRVEEAFF. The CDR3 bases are TGCAGCGCGAGAAGGGTAGAGGAAGCTTTCTTT.

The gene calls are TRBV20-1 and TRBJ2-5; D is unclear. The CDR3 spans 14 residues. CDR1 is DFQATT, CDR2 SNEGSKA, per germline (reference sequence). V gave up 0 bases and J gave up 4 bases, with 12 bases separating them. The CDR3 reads CSARDQFGAETQYF. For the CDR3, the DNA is TGCAGTGCTAGAGATCAATTCGGTGCAGAGACCCAGTACTTC.

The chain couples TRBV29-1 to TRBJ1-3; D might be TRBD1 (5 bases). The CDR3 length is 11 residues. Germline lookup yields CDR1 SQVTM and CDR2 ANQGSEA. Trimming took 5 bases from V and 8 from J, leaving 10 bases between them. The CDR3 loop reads CSVRAGDTIYF. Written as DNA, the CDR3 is TGCAGCGTTCGGGCGGGGGACACCATATATTTT.

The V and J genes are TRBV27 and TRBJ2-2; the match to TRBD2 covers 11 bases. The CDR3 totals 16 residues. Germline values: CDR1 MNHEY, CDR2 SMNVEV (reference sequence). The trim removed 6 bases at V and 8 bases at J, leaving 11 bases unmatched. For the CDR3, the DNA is TGTGCCAGCAGACTAGCGGGAGCCCTTCCCACGGGGGAGCTGTTTTTT. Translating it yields CASRLAGALPTGELFF.

The CDR3 region is CASSLGGAWENQPQHF. CDR3 coding DNA: TGTGCCAGCAGCTTGGGAGGGGCATGGGAGAATCAGCCCCAGCATTTT. V and J are TRBV5-6 and TRBJ1-5; D possibly corresponds to TRBD1 (5 bases). Germline V CDR1 and CDR2: SGHDT, YYEEEE. Trimming pared 0 bases from V and 4 bases from J, leaving 14 bases between. The length of the CDR3 is 16 residues.

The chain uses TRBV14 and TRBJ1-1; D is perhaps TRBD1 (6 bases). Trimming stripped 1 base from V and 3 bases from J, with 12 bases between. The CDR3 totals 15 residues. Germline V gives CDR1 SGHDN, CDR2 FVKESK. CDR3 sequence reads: CASSQARGRDTEAFF. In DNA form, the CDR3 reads TGTGCCAGCAGCCAAGCCCGGGGGCGGGACACTGAAGCTTTCTTT.

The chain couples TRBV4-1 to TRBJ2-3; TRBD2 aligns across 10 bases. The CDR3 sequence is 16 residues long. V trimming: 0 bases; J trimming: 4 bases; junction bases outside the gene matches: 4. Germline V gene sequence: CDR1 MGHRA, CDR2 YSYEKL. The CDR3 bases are TGCGCCAGCAGCCAAGAACTAGCGGGGTTGGCAGATACGCAGTATTTT. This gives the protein CASSQELAGLADTQYF.

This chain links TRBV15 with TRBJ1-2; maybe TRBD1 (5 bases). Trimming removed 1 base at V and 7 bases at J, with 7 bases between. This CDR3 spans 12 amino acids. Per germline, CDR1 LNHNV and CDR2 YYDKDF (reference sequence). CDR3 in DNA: TGTGCCACCAGCAGAGGGGGGTTTGGCTACACCTTC. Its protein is CATSRGGFGYTF.

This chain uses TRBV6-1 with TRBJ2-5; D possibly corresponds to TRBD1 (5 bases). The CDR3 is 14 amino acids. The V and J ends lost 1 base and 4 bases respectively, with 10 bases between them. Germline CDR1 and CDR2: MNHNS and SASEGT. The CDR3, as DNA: TGTGCCAGCAGTGAAGTGTCAGGGTTAGAGACCCAGTACTTC. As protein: CASSEVSGLETQYF.

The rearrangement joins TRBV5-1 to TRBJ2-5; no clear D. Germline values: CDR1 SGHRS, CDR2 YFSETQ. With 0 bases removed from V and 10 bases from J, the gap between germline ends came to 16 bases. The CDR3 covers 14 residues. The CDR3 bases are TGCGCCAGCAGCTTGGGTGACACCCGTATGGGCCAGTACTTC. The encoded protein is CASSLGDTRMGQYF.

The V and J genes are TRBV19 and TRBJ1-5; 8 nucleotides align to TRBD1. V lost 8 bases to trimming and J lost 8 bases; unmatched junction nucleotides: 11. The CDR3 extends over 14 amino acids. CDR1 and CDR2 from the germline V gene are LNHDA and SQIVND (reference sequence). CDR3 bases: TGTGCCAGTCATCGTGGGGCAGGGGGCGAGCCCCAGCATTTT. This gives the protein CASHRGAGGEPQHF.

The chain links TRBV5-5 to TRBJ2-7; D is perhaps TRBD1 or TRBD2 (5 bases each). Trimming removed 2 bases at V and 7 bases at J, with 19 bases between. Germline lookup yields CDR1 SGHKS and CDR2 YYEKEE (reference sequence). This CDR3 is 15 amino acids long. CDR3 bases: TGTGCCAGCAGCTTACTGCCGGGACCTCTAGGAGAGCAGTACTTC. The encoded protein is CASSLLPGPLGEQYF.

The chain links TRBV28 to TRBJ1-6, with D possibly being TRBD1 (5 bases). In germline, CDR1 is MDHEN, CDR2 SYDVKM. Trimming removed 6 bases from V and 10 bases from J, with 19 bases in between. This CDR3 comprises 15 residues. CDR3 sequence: CASSSGTGGLSPLHF. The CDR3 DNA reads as TGTGCCAGCAGCTCCGGGACGGGGGGATTGTCACCCCTCCACTTT.

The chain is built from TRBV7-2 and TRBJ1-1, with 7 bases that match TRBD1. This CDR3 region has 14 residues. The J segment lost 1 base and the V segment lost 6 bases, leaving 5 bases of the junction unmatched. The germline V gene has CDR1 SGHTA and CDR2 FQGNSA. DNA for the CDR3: TGTGCCAGCAGAGGGACAGTAAAGAACACTGAAGCTTTCTTT. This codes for CASRGTVKNTEAFF.

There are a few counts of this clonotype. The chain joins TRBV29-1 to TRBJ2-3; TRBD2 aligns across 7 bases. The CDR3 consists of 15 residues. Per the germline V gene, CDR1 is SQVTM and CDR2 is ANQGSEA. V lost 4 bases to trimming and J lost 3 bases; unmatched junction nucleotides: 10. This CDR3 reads CSVARSGTNTDTQYF. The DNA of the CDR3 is TGCAGCGTTGCCCGAAGCGGGACCAATACAGATACGCAGTATTTT.

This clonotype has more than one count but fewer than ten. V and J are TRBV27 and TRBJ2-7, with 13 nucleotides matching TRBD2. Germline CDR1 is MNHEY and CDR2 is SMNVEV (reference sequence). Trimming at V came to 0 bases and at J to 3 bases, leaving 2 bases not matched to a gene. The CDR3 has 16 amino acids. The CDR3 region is CASSLSGLAGFYEQYF. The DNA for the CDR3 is TGTGCCAGCAGTTTATCGGGACTAGCGGGATTCTACGAGCAGTACTTC.

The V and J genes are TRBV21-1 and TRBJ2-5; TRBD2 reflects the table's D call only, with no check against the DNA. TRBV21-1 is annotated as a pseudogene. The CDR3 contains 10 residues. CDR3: CARLPPLKYF. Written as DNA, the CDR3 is TGTGCCCGCCTCCCTCCTCTCAAGTACTTC.

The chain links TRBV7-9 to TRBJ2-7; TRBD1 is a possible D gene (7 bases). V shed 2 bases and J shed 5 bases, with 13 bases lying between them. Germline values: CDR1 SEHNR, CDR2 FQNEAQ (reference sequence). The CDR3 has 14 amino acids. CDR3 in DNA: TGTGCCAGCAGCTTACACAGGGGACTGAACGAGCAGTACTTC. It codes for CASSLHRGLNEQYF.

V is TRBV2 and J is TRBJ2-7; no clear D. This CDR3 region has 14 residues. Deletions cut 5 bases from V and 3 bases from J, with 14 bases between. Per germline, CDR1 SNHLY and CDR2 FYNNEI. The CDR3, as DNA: TGTGCCAGCAGTCCTTCCATGGGCGTCTACGAGCAGTACTTC. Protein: CASSPSMGVYEQYF. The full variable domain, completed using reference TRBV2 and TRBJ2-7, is EPEVTQTPSHQVTQMGQEVILRCVPISNHLYFYWYRQILGQKVEFLVSFYNNEISEKSEIFDDQFSVERPDGSNFTLKIRSTKLEDSAMYFCASSPSMGVYEQYFGPGTRLTVT.

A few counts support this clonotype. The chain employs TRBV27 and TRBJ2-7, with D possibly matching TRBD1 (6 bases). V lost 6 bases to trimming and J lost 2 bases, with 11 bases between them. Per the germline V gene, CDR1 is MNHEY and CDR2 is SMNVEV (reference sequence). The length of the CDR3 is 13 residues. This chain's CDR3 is CASRQRTAYEQYF. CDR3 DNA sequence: TGTGCCAGCAGACAGCGGACAGCCTACGAGCAGTACTTC.

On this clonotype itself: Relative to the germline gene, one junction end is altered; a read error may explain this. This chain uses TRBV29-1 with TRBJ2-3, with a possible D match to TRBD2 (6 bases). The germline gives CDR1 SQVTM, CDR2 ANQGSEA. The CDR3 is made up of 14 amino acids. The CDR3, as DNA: TGCAGCGTTGCTGACAGCACTAGCACAGATACACAGTATTTT. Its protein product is CSVADSTSTDTQYF.

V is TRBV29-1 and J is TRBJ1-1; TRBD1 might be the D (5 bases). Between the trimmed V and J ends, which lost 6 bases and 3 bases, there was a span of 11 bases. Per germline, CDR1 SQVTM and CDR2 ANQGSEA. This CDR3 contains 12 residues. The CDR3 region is CSVVGTYTEAFF. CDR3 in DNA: TGCAGCGTCGTGGGGACTTACACTGAAGCTTTCTTT.

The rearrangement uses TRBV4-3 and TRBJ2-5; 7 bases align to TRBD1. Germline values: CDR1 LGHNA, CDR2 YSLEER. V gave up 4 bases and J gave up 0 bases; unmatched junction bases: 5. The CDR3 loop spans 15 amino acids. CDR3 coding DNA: TGCGCCAGCAGCCCTGACAGGGTTAACCAAGAGACCCAGTACTTC. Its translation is CASSPDRVNQETQYF.

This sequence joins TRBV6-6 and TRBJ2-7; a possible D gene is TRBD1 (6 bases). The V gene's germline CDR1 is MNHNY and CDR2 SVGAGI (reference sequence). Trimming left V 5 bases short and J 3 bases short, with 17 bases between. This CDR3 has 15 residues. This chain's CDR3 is CASSKQGVEGYEQYF. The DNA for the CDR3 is TGTGCCAGCAGTAAACAGGGAGTCGAAGGCTACGAGCAGTACTTC.

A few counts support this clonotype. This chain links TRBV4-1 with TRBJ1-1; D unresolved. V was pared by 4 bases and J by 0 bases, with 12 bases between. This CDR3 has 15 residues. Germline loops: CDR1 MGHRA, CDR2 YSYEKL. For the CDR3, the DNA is TGCGCCAGCAGCCCCTTAACAGCCATGAACACTGAAGCTTTCTTT. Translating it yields CASSPLTAMNTEAFF.

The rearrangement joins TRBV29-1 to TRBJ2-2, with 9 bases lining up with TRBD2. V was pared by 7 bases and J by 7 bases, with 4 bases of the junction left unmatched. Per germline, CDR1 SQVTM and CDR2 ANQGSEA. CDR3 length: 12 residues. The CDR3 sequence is CSALSGSGELFF. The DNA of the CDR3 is TGCAGCGCCCTTAGCGGGAGCGGGGAGCTGTTTTTT.

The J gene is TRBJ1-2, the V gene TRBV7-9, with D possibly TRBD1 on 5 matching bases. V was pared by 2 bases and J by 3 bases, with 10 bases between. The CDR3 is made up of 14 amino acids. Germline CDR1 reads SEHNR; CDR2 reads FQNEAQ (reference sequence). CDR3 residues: CASSLLPGDYGYTF. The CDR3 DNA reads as TGTGCCAGCAGCTTACTCCCGGGGGACTATGGCTACACCTTC. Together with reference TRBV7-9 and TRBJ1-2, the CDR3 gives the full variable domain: DTGVSQNPRHKITKRGQNVTFRCDPISEHNRLYWYRQTLGQGPEFLTYFQNEAQLEKSRLLSDRFSAERPKGSFSTLEIQRTEQGDSAMYLCASSLLPGDYGYTFGSGTRLTVV.

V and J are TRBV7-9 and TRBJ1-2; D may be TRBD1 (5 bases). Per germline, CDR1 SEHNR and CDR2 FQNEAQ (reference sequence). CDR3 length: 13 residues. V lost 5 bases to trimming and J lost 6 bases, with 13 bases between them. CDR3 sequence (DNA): TGTGCCAGCAGCGTCGGGACGGTCGATGGCTACACCTTC. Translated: CASSVGTVDGYTF.

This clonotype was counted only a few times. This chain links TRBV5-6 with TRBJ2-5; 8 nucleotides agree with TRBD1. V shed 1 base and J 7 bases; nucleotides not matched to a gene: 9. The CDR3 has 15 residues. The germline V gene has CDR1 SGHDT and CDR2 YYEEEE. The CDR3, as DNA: TGTGCCAGCAGCTTGCGACAGGGGAGGCCTTGGACCCAGTACTTC. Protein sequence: CASSLRQGRPWTQYF.

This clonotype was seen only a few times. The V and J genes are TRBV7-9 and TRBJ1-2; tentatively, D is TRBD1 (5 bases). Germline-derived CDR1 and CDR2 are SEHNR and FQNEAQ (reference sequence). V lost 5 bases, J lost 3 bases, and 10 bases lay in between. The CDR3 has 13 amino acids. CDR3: CASSPGWDYGYTF. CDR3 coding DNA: TGTGCCAGCAGCCCAGGGTGGGACTATGGCTACACCTTC.